A single sample is the source of the 9 T cell receptor beta chains below, sequenced in a study of shared clonotypes between healthy human individuals. Profiled with immunoSEQ multiplex PCR; TCRdb holds only in-frame clones, not every one. The data show around 2,000,000 clones, over 85% seen once. Sequenced: naive CD4+ T cells sorted from blood. Subset described: CD45RA+ positively selected. Every receptor here comes from a man aged 18 to 29 in good health.

The rearrangement joins TRBV11-2 to TRBJ2-3; D unresolved. The CDR3 runs 12 residues. Germline assignment: CDR1 SGHAT and CDR2 FQNNGV. V dropped 1 base and J dropped 9 bases, with 8 bases sitting between them. The CDR3 DNA reads as TGTGCCAGCAGCTTAGTAGGGTGGACGCAGTATTTT. Its translation is CASSLVGWTQYF. Variable domain in full (rest from reference TRBV11-2 and TRBJ2-3): EAGVAQSPRYKIIEKRQSVAFWCNPISGHATLYWYQQILGQGPKLLIQFQNNGVVDDSQLPKDRFSAERLKGVDSTLKIQPAKLEDSAVYLCASSLVGWTQYFGPGTRLTVL.

The V call is TRBV2, the J call TRBJ1-5; D remains ambiguous. This CDR3 has 14 residues. Trimming removed 0 bases at V and 4 bases at J, with 7 bases between. CDR1 is SNHLY, CDR2 FYNNEI, per germline. CDR3 coding DNA: TGTGCCAGCAGTGAAGCCAGTACTAATCAGCCCCAGCATTTT. Protein sequence: CASSEASTNQPQHF. Variable domain in full (rest from reference TRBV2 and TRBJ1-5): EPEVTQTPSHQVTQMGQEVILRCVPISNHLYFYWYRQILGQKVEFLVSFYNNEISEKSEIFDDQFSVERPDGSNFTLKIRSTKLEDSAMYFCASSEASTNQPQHFGDGTRLSIL.

V gene TRBV11-3 combines with J gene TRBJ2-6; D may match TRBD1 or TRBD2 (5 bases each). V shed 6 bases and J shed 0 bases, with 15 bases lying between them. The CDR3 contains 17 residues. Germline V lookup: CDR1 SGHNT, CDR2 YENEEA. The CDR3 sequence is CASRFLGRRSGANVLTF. The DNA for the CDR3 is TGTGCCAGCAGATTTCTGGGACGGCGCTCTGGGGCCAACGTCCTGACTTTC.

The chain links TRBV4-1 to TRBJ2-7; tentatively, D is TRBD2 (5 bases). The CDR3 is 15 amino acids. The germline gives CDR1 MGHRA, CDR2 YSYEKL. Trimming took off 4 bases at V and 0 bases at J, with 13 bases between the two ends. The chain's CDR3 is CASSRGLSDSYEQYF. CDR3 DNA: TGCGCCAGCAGCCGAGGACTGAGCGACTCCTACGAGCAGTACTTC.

The chain employs TRBV20-1 and TRBJ2-3; D not resolved. CDR3 length: 11 residues. CDR1 and CDR2 (germline): DFQATT, SNEGSKA (reference sequence). Trimming cost V 3 bases and J 5 bases, with 6 bases left between them. Written as DNA, the CDR3 is TGCAGTGCTAGTCGGGTAGATACGCAGTATTTT. Encoded protein: CSASRVDTQYF.

This clone was seen more than once but under ten times. The chain combines TRBV6-4 with TRBJ2-7; tentatively, D is TRBD1 (5 bases). The CDR3 spans 12 residues. V was clipped by 6 bases and J by 4 bases, with 10 bases between them. The germline V gene encodes CDR1 MRHNA and CDR2 SNTAGT. DNA of the CDR3: TGTGCCAGCAGCGTTAGACAGTACGAGCAGTACTTC. Translated: CASSVRQYEQYF.

The V gene is TRBV19, the J gene TRBJ1-2; unclear D gene. The germline CDR1 and CDR2 sequences are LNHDA and SQIVND (reference sequence). V was cut by 6 bases and J by 1 base, with 6 bases left in between. This CDR3 has 12 residues. The CDR3 DNA reads TGTGCCAGTAGGGCAGTTAACTATGGCTACACCTTC. Translated: CASRAVNYGYTF.

V and J are TRBV10-3 and TRBJ2-3; no firm D call. The CDR3 extends over 15 amino acids. Trimming cost V 3 bases and J 1 base, with 11 bases left between them. Germline loops: CDR1 ENHRY, CDR2 SYGVKD. CDR3 in DNA: TGTGCCATCAGTGACTATGGGCTTGGCACAGATACGCAGTATTTT. This codes for CAISDYGLGTDTQYF.

The rearrangement uses TRBV5-1 and TRBJ1-2; D not resolved. Germline V CDR1 and CDR2: SGHRS, YFSETQ. Trimming cost V 1 base and J 5 bases, with 9 bases left between them. The CDR3 has 13 residues. Written as DNA, the CDR3 is TGCGCCAGCAGCTTGATAGGGTGGTATGGCTACACCTTC. Amino acids: CASSLIGWYGYTF.